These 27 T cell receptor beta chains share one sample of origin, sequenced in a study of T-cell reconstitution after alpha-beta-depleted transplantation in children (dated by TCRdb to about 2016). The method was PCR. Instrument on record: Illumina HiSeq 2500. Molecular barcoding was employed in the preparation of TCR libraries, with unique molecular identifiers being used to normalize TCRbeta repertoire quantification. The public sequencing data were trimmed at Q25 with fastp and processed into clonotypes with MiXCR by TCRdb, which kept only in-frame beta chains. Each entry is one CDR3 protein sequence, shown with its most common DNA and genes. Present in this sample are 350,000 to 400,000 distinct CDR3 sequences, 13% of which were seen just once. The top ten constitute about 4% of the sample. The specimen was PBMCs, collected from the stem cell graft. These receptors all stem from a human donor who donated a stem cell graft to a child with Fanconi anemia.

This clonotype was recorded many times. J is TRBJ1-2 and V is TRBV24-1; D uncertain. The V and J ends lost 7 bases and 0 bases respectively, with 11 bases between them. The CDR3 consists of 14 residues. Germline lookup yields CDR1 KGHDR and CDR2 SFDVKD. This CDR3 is CATSETGSNYGYTF. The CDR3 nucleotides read TGTGCCACCAGCGAAACCGGATCTAACTATGGCTACACCTTC.

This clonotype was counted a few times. Here the CDR3 reads CASRSGFTDTQYF. The DNA of the CDR3 is TGCGCCAGCAGGTCGGGATTCACAGATACGCAGTATTTT. The chain uses TRBV5-1 and TRBJ2-3; D is possibly TRBD2 (5 bases). This CDR3 has 13 residues. CDR1 SGHRS and CDR2 YFSETQ come from the germline V gene. Trimming removed 5 bases at V and 2 bases at J, with 9 bases between. Supplemented by reference TRBV5-1 and TRBJ2-3, the full variable domain reads KAGVTQTPRYLIKTRGQQVTLSCSPISGHRSVSWYQQTPGQGLQFLFEYFSETQRNKGNFPGRFSGRQFSNSRSEMNVSTLELGDSALYLCASRSGFTDTQYFGPGTRLTVL.

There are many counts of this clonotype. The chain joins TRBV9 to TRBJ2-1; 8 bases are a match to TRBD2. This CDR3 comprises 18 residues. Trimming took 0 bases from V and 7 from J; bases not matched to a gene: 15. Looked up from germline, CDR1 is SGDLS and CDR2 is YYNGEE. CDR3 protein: CASSVATGWRGASNEQFF. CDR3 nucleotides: TGTGCCAGCAGCGTAGCTACCGGCTGGCGGGGGGCTTCTAATGAGCAGTTCTTC.

CDR3 bases: TGCAGCGTTGAGGTGGGACGTTTTGGCTACACCTTC. It encodes CSVEVGRFGYTF. The genes are TRBV29-1 and TRBJ1-2, with TRBD1 as a possible D gene (5 bases). The V gene's germline CDR1 is SQVTM and CDR2 ANQGSEA. This CDR3 is built from 12 residues. V was trimmed by 3 bases and J by 7 bases, leaving 12 bases between them.

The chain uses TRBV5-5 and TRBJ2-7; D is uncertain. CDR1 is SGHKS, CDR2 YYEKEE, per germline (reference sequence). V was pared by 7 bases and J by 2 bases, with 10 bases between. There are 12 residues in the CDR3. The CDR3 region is CASAVPPYEQYF. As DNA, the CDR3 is TGTGCCAGCGCTGTTCCCCCCTACGAGCAGTACTTC.

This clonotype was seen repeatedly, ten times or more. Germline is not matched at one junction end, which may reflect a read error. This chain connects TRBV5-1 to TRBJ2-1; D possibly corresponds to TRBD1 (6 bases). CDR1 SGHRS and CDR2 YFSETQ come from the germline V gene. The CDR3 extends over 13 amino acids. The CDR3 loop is CASSPQGYNEQFF. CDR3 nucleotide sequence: TGTGCCAGCAGTCCACAGGGCTACAATGAGCAGTTCTTC.

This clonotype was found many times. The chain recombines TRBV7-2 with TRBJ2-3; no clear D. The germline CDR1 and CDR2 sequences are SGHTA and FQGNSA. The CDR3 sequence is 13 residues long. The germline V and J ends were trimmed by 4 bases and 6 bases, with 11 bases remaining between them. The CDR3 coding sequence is TGTGCCAGCAGCTCCCTCTTCTGGGATACGCAGTATTTT. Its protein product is CASSSLFWDTQYF.

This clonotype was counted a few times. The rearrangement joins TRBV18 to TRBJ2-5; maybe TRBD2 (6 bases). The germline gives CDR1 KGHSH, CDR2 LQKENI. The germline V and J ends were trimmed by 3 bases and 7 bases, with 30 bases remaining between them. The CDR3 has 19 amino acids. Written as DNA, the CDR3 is TGTGCCAGCTCACCTCCGAAAGGCCGCGGCGGGGTCAACCTGGGGACCCAGTACTTC. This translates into CASSPPKGRGGVNLGTQYF.

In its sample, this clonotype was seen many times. CDR3 in amino acids: CAISRSEGLSEQFF. CDR3 bases: TGTGCCATCAGTCGGTCCGAGGGTTTGAGTGAGCAGTTCTTC. V gene TRBV10-3 combines with J gene TRBJ2-1, with D tentatively TRBD2 (5 bases). Trimming left V 5 bases short and J 9 bases short, with 17 bases between. Germline V lookup: CDR1 ENHRY, CDR2 SYGVKD. The CDR3 totals 14 residues.

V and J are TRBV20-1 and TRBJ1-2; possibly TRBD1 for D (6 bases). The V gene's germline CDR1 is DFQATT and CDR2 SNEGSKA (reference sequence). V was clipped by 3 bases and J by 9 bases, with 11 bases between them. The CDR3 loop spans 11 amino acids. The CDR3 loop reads CSASRGRSYTF. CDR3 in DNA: TGCAGTGCTAGCCGGGGGCGAAGCTACACCTTC.

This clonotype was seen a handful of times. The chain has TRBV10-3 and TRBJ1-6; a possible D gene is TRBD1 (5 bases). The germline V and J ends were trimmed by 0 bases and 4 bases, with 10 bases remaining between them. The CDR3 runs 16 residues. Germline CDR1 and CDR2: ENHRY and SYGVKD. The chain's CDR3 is CAISESGRNYNSPLHF. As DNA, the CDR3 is TGTGCCATCAGTGAGTCGGGGCGGAATTATAATTCACCCCTCCACTTT.

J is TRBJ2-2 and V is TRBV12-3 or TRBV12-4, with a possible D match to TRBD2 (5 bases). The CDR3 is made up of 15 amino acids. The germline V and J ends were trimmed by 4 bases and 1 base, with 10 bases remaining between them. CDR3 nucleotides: TGTGCCAGCAGTTACTTAGCGTTGAACACCGGGGAGCTGTTTTTT. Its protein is CASSYLALNTGELFF.

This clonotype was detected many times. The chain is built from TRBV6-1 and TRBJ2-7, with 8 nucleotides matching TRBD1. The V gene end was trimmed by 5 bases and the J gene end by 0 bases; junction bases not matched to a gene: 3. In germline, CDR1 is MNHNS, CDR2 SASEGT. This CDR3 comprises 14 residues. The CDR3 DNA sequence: TGTGCCAGCAGTCGGACAGGGTTCTCCTACGAGCAGTACTTC. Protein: CASSRTGFSYEQYF.

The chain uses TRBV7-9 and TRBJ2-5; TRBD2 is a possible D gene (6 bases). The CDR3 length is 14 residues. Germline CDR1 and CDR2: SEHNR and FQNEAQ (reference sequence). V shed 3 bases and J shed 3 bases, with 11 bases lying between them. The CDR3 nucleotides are TGTGCCAGCAGCTTCGGGACTCGGGAAGAGACCCAGTACTTC. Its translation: CASSFGTREETQYF.

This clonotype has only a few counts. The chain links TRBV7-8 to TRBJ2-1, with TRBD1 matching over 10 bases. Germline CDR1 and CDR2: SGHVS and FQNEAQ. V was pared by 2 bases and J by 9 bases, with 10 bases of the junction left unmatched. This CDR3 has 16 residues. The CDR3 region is CASSLSRTGGWGEQFF. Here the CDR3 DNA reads TGTGCCAGCAGCTTAAGTCGGACAGGGGGTTGGGGTGAGCAGTTCTTC.

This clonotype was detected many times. The CDR3 reads CASRLRDTDTQYF. DNA for the CDR3: TGTGCCAGCAGGTTACGGGACACAGATACGCAGTATTTT. The chain employs TRBV12-3 or TRBV12-4 and TRBJ2-3, with D tentatively TRBD2 (5 bases). Trimming stripped 6 bases from V and 2 bases from J, with 9 bases between. This CDR3 is 13 amino acids long.

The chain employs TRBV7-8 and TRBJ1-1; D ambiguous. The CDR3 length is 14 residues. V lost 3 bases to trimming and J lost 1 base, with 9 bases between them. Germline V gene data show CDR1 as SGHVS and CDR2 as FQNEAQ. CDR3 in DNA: TGTGCCAGCAGCTTCTACGGAGAGAACACTGAAGCTTTCTTT. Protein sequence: CASSFYGENTEAFF.

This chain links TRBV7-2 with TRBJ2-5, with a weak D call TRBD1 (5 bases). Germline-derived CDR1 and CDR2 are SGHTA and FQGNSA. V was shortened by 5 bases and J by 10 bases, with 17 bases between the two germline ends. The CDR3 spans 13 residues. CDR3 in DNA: TGTGCCAGCAGCACGCCTACGACAGCCGTCCAGTACTTC. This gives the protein CASSTPTTAVQYF.

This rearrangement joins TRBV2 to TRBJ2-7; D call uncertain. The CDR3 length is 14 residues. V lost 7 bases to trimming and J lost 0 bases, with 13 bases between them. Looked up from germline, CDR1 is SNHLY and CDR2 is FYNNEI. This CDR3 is CASMDPLSSYEQYV. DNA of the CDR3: TGTGCCAGCATGGACCCTCTGAGCTCCTACGAGCAGTACGTC.

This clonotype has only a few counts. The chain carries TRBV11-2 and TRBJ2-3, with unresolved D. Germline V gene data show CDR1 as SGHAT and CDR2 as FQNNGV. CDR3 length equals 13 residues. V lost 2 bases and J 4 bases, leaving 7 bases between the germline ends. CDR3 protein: CASSLTFADTQYF. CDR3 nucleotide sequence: TGTGCCAGCAGCTTAACGTTCGCAGATACGCAGTATTTT.

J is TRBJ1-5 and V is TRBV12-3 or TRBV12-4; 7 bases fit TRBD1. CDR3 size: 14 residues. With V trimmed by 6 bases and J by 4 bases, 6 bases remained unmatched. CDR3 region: CASSPTGTNQPQHF. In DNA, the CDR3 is TGTGCCAGCAGCCCGACAGGGACTAATCAGCCCCAGCATTTT.

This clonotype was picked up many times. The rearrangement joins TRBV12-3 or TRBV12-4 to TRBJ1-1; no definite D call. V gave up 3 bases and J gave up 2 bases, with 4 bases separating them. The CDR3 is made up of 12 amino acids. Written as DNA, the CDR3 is TGTGCCAGCAGTTTTCCCAACACTGAAGCTTTCTTT. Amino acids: CASSFPNTEAFF.

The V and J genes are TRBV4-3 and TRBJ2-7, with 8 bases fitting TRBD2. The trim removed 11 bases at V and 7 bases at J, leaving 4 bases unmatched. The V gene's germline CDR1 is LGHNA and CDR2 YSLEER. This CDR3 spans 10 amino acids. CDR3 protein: CADPGGEQYF. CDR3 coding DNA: TGCGCCGACCCGGGGGGGGAGCAGTACTTC.

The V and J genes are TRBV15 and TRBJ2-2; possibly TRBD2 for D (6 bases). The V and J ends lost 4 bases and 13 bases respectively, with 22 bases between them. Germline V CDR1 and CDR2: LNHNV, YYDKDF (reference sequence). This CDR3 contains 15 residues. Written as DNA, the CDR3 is TGTGCCACCAGCAAAAGGGACTCTCCAGCACAGGTGCTGTTTTTT. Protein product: CATSKRDSPAQVLFF.

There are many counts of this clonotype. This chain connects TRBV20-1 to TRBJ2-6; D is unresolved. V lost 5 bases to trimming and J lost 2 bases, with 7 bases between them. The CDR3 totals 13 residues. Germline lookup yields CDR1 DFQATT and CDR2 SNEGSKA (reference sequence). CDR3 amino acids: CSASPTGANVLTF. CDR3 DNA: TGCAGTGCTTCGCCAACTGGGGCCAACGTCCTGACTTTC.

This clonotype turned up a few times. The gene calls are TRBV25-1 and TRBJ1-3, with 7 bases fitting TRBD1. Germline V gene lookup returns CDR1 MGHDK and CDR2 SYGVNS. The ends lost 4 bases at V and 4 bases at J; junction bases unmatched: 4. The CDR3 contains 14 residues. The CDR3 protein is CASSVGGMGNTIYF. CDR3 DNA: TGTGCCAGCAGTGTAGGGGGCATGGGAAACACCATATATTTT.

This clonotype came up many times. CDR3: CASTPGTGELFF. The CDR3 coding sequence is TGTGCCAGCACCCCGGGCACCGGGGAGCTGTTTTTT. The chain couples TRBV4-2 to TRBJ2-2; D not certain. Germline V CDR1 and CDR2: LGHNA, YNFKEQ. Between the trimmed V and J ends, which lost 7 bases and 4 bases, there was a span of 7 bases. The CDR3 loop spans 12 amino acids.